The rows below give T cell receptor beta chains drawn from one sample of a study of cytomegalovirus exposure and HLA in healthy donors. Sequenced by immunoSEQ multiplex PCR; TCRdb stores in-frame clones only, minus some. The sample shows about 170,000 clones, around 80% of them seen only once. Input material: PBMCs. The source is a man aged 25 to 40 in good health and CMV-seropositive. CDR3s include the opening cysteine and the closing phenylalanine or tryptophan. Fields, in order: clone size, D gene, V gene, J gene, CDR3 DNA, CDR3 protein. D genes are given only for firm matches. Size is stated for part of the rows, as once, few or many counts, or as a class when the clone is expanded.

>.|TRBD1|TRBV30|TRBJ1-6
TGTGCCTGGAGTGCCGACAGGGGGAATTCACCCCTCCACTTT
CAWSADRGNSPLHF
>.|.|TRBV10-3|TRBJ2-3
TGTGCCGCCCAAAGTTCGGACACCCTCACAGATACGCAGTATTTT
CAAQSSDTLTDTQYF
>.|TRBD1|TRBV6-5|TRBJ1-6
TGTGCCACTCGCAGGGGGGAGGTCGTTTCACCCCTCCACTTT
CATRRGEVVSPLHF
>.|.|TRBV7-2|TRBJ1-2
TGTGCCAGCAGCTTAGTCCCCGCCGGGATGACTAACTATGGCTACACCTTC
CASSLVPAGMTNYGYTF
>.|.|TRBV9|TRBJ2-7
TGTGCCAGCACCCGAGAAGTTGATGCCTACGAGCAGTACTTC
CASTREVDAYEQYF
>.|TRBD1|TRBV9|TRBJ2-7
TGTGCCAGCAGCCCGACCGGGACAGGGGGCTACGAGCAGTACTTC
CASSPTGTGGYEQYF
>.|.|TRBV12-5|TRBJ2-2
TGTGCTAGTGGTTTGGTACTGCGGAGGGGGGGCGGGGAGCTGTTTTTT
CASGLVLRRGGGELFF
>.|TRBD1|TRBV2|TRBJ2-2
TGTGCCAGCACGGACAGGGAGAACACCGGGGAGCTGTTTTTT
CASTDRENTGELFF
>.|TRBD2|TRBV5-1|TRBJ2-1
TGCGCCAGCAGCTTGACTAGCGGGAGAGGACTTGAGCAGTTCTTC
CASSLTSGRGLEQFF
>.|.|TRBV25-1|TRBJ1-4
TGTGCCAGCAGTGAGGGGAGCCGCCGAACTAATGAAAAACTGTTTTTT
CASSEGSRRTNEKLFF
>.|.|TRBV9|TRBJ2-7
TGTGCCAGCAGCGGGGGCCCAGTAAACTACGAGCAGTACTTC
CASSGGPVNYEQYF
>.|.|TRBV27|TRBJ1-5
TGTGCCAGCAGTTTCTGGGGGGGGCAGCCCCAGCATTTT
CASSFWGGQPQHF
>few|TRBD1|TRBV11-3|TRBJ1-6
TGTGCCAGCAGCTTAAGCGGGGGACAGAACAATTCACCCCTCCACTTT
CASSLSGGQNNSPLHF
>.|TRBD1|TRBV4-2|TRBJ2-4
TGTGCCAGCAGCCAACCAGGACAGGGGCAGGACATTCAGTACTTC
CASSQPGQGQDIQYF
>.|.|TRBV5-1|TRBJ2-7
TGCGCCAGCAGCCTCCCGGGGGGCGGTAGGTTGAGCGAGCAGTACTTC
CASSLPGGGRLSEQYF
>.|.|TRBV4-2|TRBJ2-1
TGTGCCAGCAGCCAAGATCAAAACAATGAGCAGTTCTTC
CASSQDQNNEQFF
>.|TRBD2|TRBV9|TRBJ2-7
TGTGCCAGCAGCATGACTAGCATGACGGGCTCCTACGAGCAGTACTTC
CASSMTSMTGSYEQYF
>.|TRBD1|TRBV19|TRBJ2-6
TGTGCCAGTAGTAGGGACAGCTCTGGGGCCAACGTCCTGACTTTC
CASSRDSSGANVLTF
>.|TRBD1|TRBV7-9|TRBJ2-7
TGTGCCAGCAGCTCCAATGGGACAGATAGGGGCTCCTACGAGCAGTACTTC
CASSSNGTDRGSYEQYF
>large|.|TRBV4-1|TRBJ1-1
TGCGCCAGCAGCCTTCACACCGGGACAACTGAAGCTTTCTTT
CASSLHTGTTEAFF
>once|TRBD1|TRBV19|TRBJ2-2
TGTGCCAGTAGTATACCGGACAGGGTAGGAACCGGGGAGCTGTTTTTT
CASSIPDRVGTGELFF
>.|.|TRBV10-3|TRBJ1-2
TGTGCCATCAGTGGGACAGAATGGGGCTACACCTTC
CAISGTEWGYTF
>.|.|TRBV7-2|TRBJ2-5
TGTGCCAGCAGCTTCCCAACGGGGAGGGAGACCCAGTACTTC
CASSFPTGRETQYF
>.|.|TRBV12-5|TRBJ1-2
TGTGCTAGTGCCCCCCCGGTGTCTAAATTATTCTACACCTTC
CASAPPVSKLFYTF
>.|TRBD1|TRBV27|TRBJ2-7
TGTGCCAGGCCGGGACAGGGGGCAAACGGGTCCTACGAGCAGTACTTC
CARPGQGANGSYEQYF
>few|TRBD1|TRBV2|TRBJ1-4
TGTGCCAGCAGTGAAGGGGTGGACAGGCCAACTAATGAAAAACTGTTTTTT
CASSEGVDRPTNEKLFF
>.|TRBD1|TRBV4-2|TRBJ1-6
TGTGCCAGCAGCCAGGCCCCGGGACAGGCGGGTTCACCCCTCCACTTT
CASSQAPGQAGSPLHF
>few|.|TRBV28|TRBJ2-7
TGTGCCAGCAGGGGGGGTGGGAACTACGAGCAGTACTTC
CASRGGGNYEQYF
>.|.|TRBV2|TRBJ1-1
TGTGCCAGCAGTGACCCTCGACAGCACTCCAGCACTGAAGCTTTCTTT
CASSDPRQHSSTEAFF
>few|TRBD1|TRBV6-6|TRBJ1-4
TGTGCCAGCCGGGACAGCAATGAAAAACTGTTTTTT
CASRDSNEKLFF
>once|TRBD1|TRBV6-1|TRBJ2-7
TGTGCCAGCAGTGAACAGGGGGCTCACTCCTACGAGCAGTACTTC
CASSEQGAHSYEQYF
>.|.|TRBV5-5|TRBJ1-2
TGTGCCAGCAGCGGTTCAGGGATTTATGGCTACACCTTC
CASSGSGIYGYTF
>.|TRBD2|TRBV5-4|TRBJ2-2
TGTGCCAGCAGCTTAAGGTGGCTAGCGGGAGGTACCGGGGAGCTGTTTTTT
CASSLRWLAGGTGELFF
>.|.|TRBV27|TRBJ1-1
TGTGCCAGCAGTTTCCTCAGACGGGGGGGGGCCCCCGGGAACACTGAAGCTTTCTTT
CASSFLRRGGAPGNTEAFF
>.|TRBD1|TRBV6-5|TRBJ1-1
TGTGCCAGCAGCCCCCTGACAGGGGATACTGAAGCTTTCTTT
CASSPLTGDTEAFF
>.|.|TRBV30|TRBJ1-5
TGTGCCTGGAGTTATAGCAATCAGCCCCAGCATTTT
CAWSYSNQPQHF
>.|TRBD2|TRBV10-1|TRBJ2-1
TGCGCCAGCAGTGGGTTAGCGGGAGGGCCAAATGAGCAGTTCTTC
CASSGLAGGPNEQFF
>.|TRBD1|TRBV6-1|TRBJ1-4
TGTGCCAGCAGAGGCCCCGGGACAGCTAATGAAAAACTGTTTTTT
CASRGPGTANEKLFF
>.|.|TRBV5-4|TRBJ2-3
TGTGCCAGCAGCACCCCAGGGCAGCGCCTAAACACAGATACGCAGTATTTT
CASSTPGQRLNTDTQYF
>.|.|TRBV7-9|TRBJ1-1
TGTGCCAGCAGCGCAGAGAGGGGGATGAACACTGAAGCTTTCTTT
CASSAERGMNTEAFF
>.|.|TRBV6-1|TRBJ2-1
TGTGCCAGCAGTGTATTAGCGGAGTCCCCTTACAATGAGCAGTTCTTC
CASSVLAESPYNEQFF
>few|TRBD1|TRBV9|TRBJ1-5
TGTGCCAGCAGCCCGGGGACAGGGAACAATCAGCCCCAGCATTTT
CASSPGTGNNQPQHF
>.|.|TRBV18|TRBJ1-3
TGTGCCAGCTCACCAGGACTAGTCTCTGGAAACACCATATATTTT
CASSPGLVSGNTIYF
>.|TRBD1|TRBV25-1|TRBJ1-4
TGTGCCAGCAGGGAGACAGGGTATAATAATGAAAAACTGTTTTTT
CASRETGYNNEKLFF